The 2 T cell receptor beta chains below all came from one sample that was sequenced in a study of OX40 agonist ivuxolimab in advanced cancers. Measured with immunoSEQ multiplex PCR; TCRdb has only the in-frame clones, and not every one. The repertoire holds over 45,000 clones, with around 85% as singletons. This specimen was CD4+ or CD8+ T cells sorted from blood, taken in a trial of the OX40 agonist ivuxolimab. The source of these receptors is an adult with an advanced solid tumor such as melanoma, head and neck, liver or kidney cancer.

The chain has TRBV18 and TRBJ1-2, with TRBD1 matching 9 bases. The germline gives CDR1 KGHSH, CDR2 LQKENI. The CDR3 length is 14 residues. Trimming at V came to 3 bases and at J to 2 bases, leaving 1 base not matched to a gene. CDR3 bases: TGTGCCAGCTCACCGGGACAGGGCAACTATGGCTACACCTTC. Its translation is CASSPGQGNYGYTF.

This CDR3 reads CAWSVLAGGAAETQYF. The CDR3 DNA reads as TGTGCCTGGAGTGTTTTGGCAGGGGGCGCAGCGGAGACCCAGTACTTC. The rearrangement joins TRBV30 to TRBJ2-5, with 8 bases fitting TRBD1. This CDR3 is 16 amino acids long. Germline V gene lookup returns CDR1 GTSNPN and CDR2 SVGIG (reference sequence). V shed 0 bases and J 5 bases; nucleotides not matched to a gene: 11.